Here is one T cell receptor (beta chain) with its context. The antigen it binds to is not known. There are no base qualities to consult, and no much larger clone falls within one base. This entry is derived from a study of regulatory T cells in long-lasting Graves disease (dated by TCRdb to the early 2020s). About the investigation overall: Patients with newly diagnosed Graves' disease had been on antithyroid drugs for under 3 months. This study used TCR sequencing and RNA sequencing of peripheral blood to compare persistent Graves' disease patients against newly diagnosed Graves' disease patients. The study was registered as a clinical trial and conducted in China. A total of approximately 35 samples were covered by TCR sequencing, comprising approximately 13 persistent and some 20 newly diagnosed Graves' disease patients. General study outcomes and caveats: Persistent Graves' disease patients showed lower TCR Shannon entropy and fewer highly expanded clones than newly diagnosed patients, suggesting clonal expansion. Persistent disease showed preferential use of TRBV28, TRBJ1-2 and TRBJ2-5, whereas newly diagnosed disease favored TRBV20-1 and TRBJ2-1. The study examined only peripheral blood because the primary lesion, thyroid tissue, could not be accessed. The authors noted that the small sample size was a limitation that may lower accuracy. More public clonotypes were shared among persistent patients (under 3,000) than among newly diagnosed patients (approximately 930). Sequencing and analysis were restricted to the TCR beta chain.

Taken with the paper, the label for time point translates to: newly diagnosed GD, antithyroid drugs for less than 3 months. RNA was extracted from PBMCs in TRIzol for both TCR sequencing and RNA sequencing. The diagnosis of Graves' disease followed American Thyroid Association guidelines. Patients were recruited from an endocrinology department in Xi'an, China. From each patient, roughly 9 milliliters of peripheral blood was collected into an EDTA anticoagulant tube. PBMCs were isolated by Ficoll Paque Plus density gradient separation without further T cell sorting. RNA quality was checked with an Agilent 2100 Bioanalyzer and agarose gel, and concentration with a NanoDrop 2000. In the germline V gene, CDR1 corresponds to SNHLY and CDR2 to FYNNEI. V is shortened by 8 bases, J by 5 bases, and the region joining them spans 13 bases. The CDR3 measures 13 amino acids from cysteine to phenylalanine. The DNA shown is the 39-base CDR3, in frame from base 1.

Receptor libraries were prepared by multiplex PCR. Sequenced using an Illumina HiSeq 4000. TCR beta libraries were built with iRepertoire HTBI primers and Arm-PCR amplification of CDR3 regions. Gel purification was performed on PCR products prior to sequencing. As for the original processing: A total of some 65 TRBV and 14 TRBJ segments were identified across samples and were used for gene usage analysis of CDR3 amino acid clonotypes. Filtered high-quality paired reads were merged into contigs using COPE and FqMerger. Contigs were aligned with BLAST to IMGT TRBV, TRBD and TRBJ reference genes, and CDR3 was defined per IMGT. Highly expanded clones were defined as clonotypes with a frequency above 0.1%. Shannon entropy served as the measure of repertoire diversity, while the Gini coefficient captured V-J evenness. Clonotypes shared by more than one individual were considered public. The public reads were reanalyzed by TCRdb: fastp trimming at Q25, MiXCR alignment, in-frame beta chains only. Every CDR3 protein is listed once, alongside the most common genes and DNA of its rows. TCRdb's processing, not the study's, gives the V and J calls here. The sample table holds 250,000 or so distinct CDR3 sequences, of which around 20% were seen once. The ten top clones hold around 14% of the sample.

The V and J segments used are TRBV2 and TRBJ1-5; the D segment cannot be called with confidence. The specimen comprised peripheral blood mononuclear cells (PBMCs), sampled at new diagnosis, from a patient treated with antithyroid drugs. The source of this sequence is a female donor with Graves disease. The CDR3 sequence is CASSNGEDQPQHF. The DNA sequence is given as TGTGCCAGCTCCAATGGGGAAGATCAGCCCCAGCATTTT.